This T cell receptor (beta chain) was recorded in a study of blood T cell repertoires in COVID-19. The V and J ends lost 4 bases and 1 base respectively, with 20 bases between them. This CDR3 region has 16 residues. Germline CDR1 DFQATT, CDR2 SNEGSKA (reference sequence). Original analysis: Amplification of reference gene primers was used by the study to estimate nucleated cell counts. Sequenced by immunoSEQ multiplex PCR; TCRdb stores in-frame clones only, minus some. That table supplies the V and J calls and clone size; D and trimming were determined from the DNA. This sample carries about 58,000 clones, 78% of them seen once, and the ten largest clones take around 5.1%.

The TCR comes from a human donor in a cohort sampled during active COVID-19. The rearrangement joins TRBV20-1 to TRBJ2-7, with a weak D call TRBD1 (6 bases). The sequencing sample was made of peripheral blood. CDR3: CSANEGGRGLSYEQYF. In DNA, the CDR3 is TGCAGTGCTAATGAAGGGGGAAGGGGTTTATCCTACGAGCAGTACTTC.